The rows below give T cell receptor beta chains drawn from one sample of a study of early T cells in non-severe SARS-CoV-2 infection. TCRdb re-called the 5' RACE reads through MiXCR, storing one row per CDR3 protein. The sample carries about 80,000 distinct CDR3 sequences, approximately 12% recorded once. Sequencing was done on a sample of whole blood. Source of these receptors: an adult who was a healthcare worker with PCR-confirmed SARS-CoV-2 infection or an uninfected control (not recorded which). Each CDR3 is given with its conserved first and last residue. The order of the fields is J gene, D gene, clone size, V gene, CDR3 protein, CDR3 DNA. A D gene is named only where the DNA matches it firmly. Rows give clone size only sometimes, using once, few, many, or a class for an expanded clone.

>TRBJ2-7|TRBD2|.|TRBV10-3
CAISESGGGPAEQYF
TGTGCCATCAGTGAGTCTGGGGGAGGGCCGGCCGAGCAGTACTTC
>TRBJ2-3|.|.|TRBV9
CASSVAASSGATDTQYF
TGTGCCAGCAGCGTAGCCGCCTCTTCCGGGGCCACAGATACGCAGTATTTT
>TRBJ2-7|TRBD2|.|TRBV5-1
CASSLTSGSVYEQYF
TGCGCCAGCAGCCTGACTAGCGGGAGTGTTTACGAGCAGTACTTC
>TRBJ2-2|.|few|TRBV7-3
CASSLNPSIGELFF
TGTGCCAGCAGCCTAAATCCGAGTATCGGGGAGCTGTTTTTT
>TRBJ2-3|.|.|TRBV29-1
CSGGPDTQYF
TGCAGCGGCGGTCCAGATACGCAGTATTTT
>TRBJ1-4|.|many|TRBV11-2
CASSAGLNEKLFF
TGTGCCAGCAGCGCGGGACTTAATGAAAAACTGTTTTTT
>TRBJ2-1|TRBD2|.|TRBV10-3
CAISGLAGDEQFF
TGTGCCATCAGTGGGCTAGCGGGAGACGAGCAGTTCTTC
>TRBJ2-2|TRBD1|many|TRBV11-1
CASSFDRGHTGELFF
TGTGCCAGCAGCTTTGACAGGGGTCACACCGGGGAGCTGTTTTTT
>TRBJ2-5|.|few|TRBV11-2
CASSPERETQYF
TGTGCCAGCAGCCCCGAGAGAGAGACCCAGTACTTC
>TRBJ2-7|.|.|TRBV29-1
CSVDSGLAGYEQYF
TGCAGCGTTGATAGTGGCCTGGCCGGGTACGAGCAGTACTTC
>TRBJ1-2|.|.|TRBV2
CASSVDSPGGYTF
TGTGCCAGCAGTGTGGACAGCCCGGGGGGCTACACCTTC
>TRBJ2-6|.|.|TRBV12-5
CASGYQGSGANVLTF
TGTGCTAGTGGGTACCAGGGATCTGGGGCCAACGTCCTGACTTTC
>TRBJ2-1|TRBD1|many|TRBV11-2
CASSLMGQSSYNEQFF
TGTGCCAGCAGCTTAATGGGACAGAGCTCCTACAATGAGCAGTTCTTC
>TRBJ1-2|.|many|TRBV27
CASSFDKNYGYTF
TGTGCCAGCAGTTTCGACAAGAACTATGGCTACACCTTC
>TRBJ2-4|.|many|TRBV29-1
CSAMGRSVNIQYF
TGCAGCGCCATGGGACGGTCGGTAAACATTCAGTACTTC
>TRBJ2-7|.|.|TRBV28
CASSSRYGQYF
TGTGCCAGCAGCTCCCGATACGGGCAGTACTTC
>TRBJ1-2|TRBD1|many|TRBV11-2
CASSLGDRGPSYGYTF
TGTGCCAGCAGCTTAGGGGACAGGGGGCCAAGCTATGGCTACACCTTC
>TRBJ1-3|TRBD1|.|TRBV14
CASSLGQGAGNTIYF
TGTGCCAGCAGCCTCGGACAGGGAGCCGGAAACACCATATATTTT
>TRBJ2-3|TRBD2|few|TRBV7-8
CASSWTSGAPNTQYF
TGTGCCAGCAGCTGGACTAGCGGGGCTCCCAATACGCAGTATTTT
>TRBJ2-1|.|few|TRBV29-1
CSLKGRRYNEQFF
TGCAGCCTCAAGGGCAGGCGGTACAATGAGCAGTTCTTC
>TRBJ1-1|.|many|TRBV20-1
CSHHGFMNTEAFF
TGCAGTCACCACGGATTTATGAACACTGAAGCTTTCTTT
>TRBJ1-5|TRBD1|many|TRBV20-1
CSARPGTGGLGNQPQHF
TGCAGTGCTAGGCCTGGGACAGGGGGTCTGGGCAATCAGCCCCAGCATTTT
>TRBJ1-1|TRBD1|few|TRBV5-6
CASSSVTGDRTEAFF
TGTGCCAGCAGCTCGGTGACAGGGGATCGCACTGAAGCTTTCTTT
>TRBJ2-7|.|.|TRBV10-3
CAIRGGENEQYF
TGTGCCATCCGAGGGGGGGAGAACGAGCAGTACTTC
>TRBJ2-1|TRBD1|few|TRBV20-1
CSAGTGGDEQFF
TGCAGTGCAGGGACAGGGGGCGATGAGCAGTTCTTC
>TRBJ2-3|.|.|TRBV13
CASSVPPDTQYF
TGTGCCAGCAGCGTCCCGCCAGATACGCAGTATTTT
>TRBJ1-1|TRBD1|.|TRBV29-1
CSVDHRGGTEAFF
TGCAGCGTTGACCACAGGGGAGGCACTGAAGCTTTCTTT
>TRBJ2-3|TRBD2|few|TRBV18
CASSPQGTTTDTQYF
TGTGCCAGCTCACCACAAGGGACTACTACAGATACGCAGTATTTT
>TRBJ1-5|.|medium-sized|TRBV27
CASSLRWADSDGPYSNQPQHF
TGTGCCAGCAGTTTGAGGTGGGCAGACTCGGACGGCCCTTATAGCAATCAGCCCCAGCATTTT
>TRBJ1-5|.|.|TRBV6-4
CVSSDGYDQPQHF
TGTGTCAGCAGTGACGGGTACGATCAGCCCCAGCATTTT
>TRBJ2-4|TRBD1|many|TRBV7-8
CASSPSRQGRIQYF
TGTGCCAGCAGCCCCTCCCGACAGGGGCGCATTCAGTACTTC
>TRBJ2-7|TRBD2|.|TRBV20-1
CSASLGEGGPEREQYF
TGCAGTGCTTCTCTTGGGGAGGGAGGGCCGGAACGCGAGCAGTACTTC
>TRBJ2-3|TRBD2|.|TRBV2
CASSVVPGGGDTQYF
TGTGCCAGCAGTGTGGTCCCGGGAGGAGGAGATACGCAGTATTTT
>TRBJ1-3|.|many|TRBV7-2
CASSLVGLGGNTIYF
TGTGCCAGCAGCTTAGTAGGGTTAGGAGGAAACACCATATATTTT
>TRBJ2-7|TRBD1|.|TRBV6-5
CASSYQGATSYEQYF
TGTGCCAGCAGTTACCAGGGGGCAACCTCCTACGAGCAGTACTTC
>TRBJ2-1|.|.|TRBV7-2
CASSFSGDIYNEQFF
TGTGCCAGCAGCTTTAGCGGCGATATTTACAATGAGCAGTTCTTC
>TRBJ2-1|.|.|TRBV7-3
CASSPSLLAYNEQFF
TGTGCCAGCAGCCCTTCCCTCCTCGCCTACAATGAGCAGTTCTTC